This T cell receptor beta chain was captured in a study of T cell therapy after organ transplantation. In the study overall: About 80% of the ten patients were clinical responders.

Only in-frame clones appear in the TCRdb table, and some are missing; sequencing was by immunoSEQ multiplex PCR. The data contain some 48,000 clones, 94% of them seen just once; the ten biggest clones take up 3.1%. This clone was picked up one time. Its antigen remains unknown. General study results and limits: Minimal repertoire change after therapy followed marked pretherapy expansions in nonresponders.

The CDR3 consists of 17 residues. Deletions cut 2 bases from V and 1 base from J, with 16 bases between. Germline-derived CDR1 and CDR2 are SGHTA and FQGNSA. This clonotype originated in a human patient who had received a solid organ transplant and had CMV disease. The V call is TRBV7-2, the J call TRBJ2-3; perhaps TRBD2 as D (6 bases). Here the sequenced sample was CD8+ T cells from blood, taken before autologous CMV-specific T cell therapy. The CDR3: CASSLPPLRGGTDTQYF. For the CDR3, the DNA is TGTGCCAGCAGCTTACCCCCTCTGCGGGGTGGCACAGATACGCAGTATTTT. Drawing the rest from reference TRBV7-2 and TRBJ2-3, the complete variable domain is GAGVSQSPSNKVTEKGKDVELRCDPISGHTALYWYRQSLGQGLEFLIYFQGNSAPDKSGLPSDRFSAERTGGSVSTLTIQRTQQEDSAVYLCASSLPPLRGGTDTQYFGPGTRLTVL.